These 31 T cell receptor beta chains came from one sample sequenced in a study of T cells in Graves' hyperthyroidism and ophthalmopathy. Amplification of TCR beta CDR3 regions was performed using RNA transcripts as template. The TCR CDR3 was amplified in a first-round RT-PCR using the HTBI primer set. A single record per CDR3 protein comes from TCRdb applying MiXCR to the multiplex PCR reads. The data hold approximately 100,000 distinct CDR3 sequences, with approximately 42% observed a single time. Sequencing input: peripheral blood or thyroid tissue (not recorded which). The receptors were gathered from a woman in her twenties or thirties with Graves' hyperthyroidism.

This clonotype was counted once. The genes are TRBV24-1 and TRBJ2-2; 9 bases are shared with TRBD1. The germline V gene encodes CDR1 KGHDR and CDR2 SFDVKD. This CDR3 is built from 17 residues. The trim removed 0 bases at V and 7 bases at J, leaving 8 bases unmatched. This CDR3 is CATSDLRTGGEGGELFF. CDR3 sequence (DNA): TGTGCCACCAGTGATTTGCGCACAGGGGGCGAAGGCGGGGAGCTGTTTTTT.

This sequence joins TRBV15 and TRBJ1-1; a possible D gene is TRBD1 (6 bases). V lost 3 bases and J lost 9, with 14 bases in between. The CDR3 contains 13 residues. Germline CDR1 LNHNV, CDR2 YYDKDF (reference sequence). In nucleotides, the CDR3 is TGTGCCACCAGCAGTGAGGGGGGGTCTAAAGCTTTCTTT. It yields the protein CATSSEGGSKAFF.

As DNA, the CDR3 is TGTGCCAGCAAAGGACTAGCACGGCAAGAGACCCAGTACTTC. This sequence encodes CASKGLARQETQYF. The chain joins TRBV28 to TRBJ2-5; 8 bases fit TRBD2. CDR1 MDHEN and CDR2 SYDVKM come from the germline V gene. The CDR3 has 14 amino acids. Trimming removed 7 bases from V and 2 bases from J; junction bases left unmatched: 6. The full variable domain, with the rest looked up from reference TRBV28 and TRBJ2-5, is DVKVTQSSRYLVKRTGEKVFLECVQDMDHENMFWYRQDPGLGLRLIYFSYDVKMKEKGDIPEGYSVSREKKERFSLILESASTNQTSMYLCASKGLARQETQYFGPGTRLLVL.

This clonotype came up a few times. The genes are TRBV20-1 and TRBJ1-6, with 7 bases aligning to TRBD1. Germline CDR1 DFQATT, CDR2 SNEGSKA (reference sequence). V gave up 3 bases and J gave up 7 bases; unmatched junction bases: 6. CDR3 length: 14 amino acids. CDR3: CSASPGQQNSPLHF. CDR3 nucleotides: TGCAGTGCTAGCCCGGGACAGCAAAATTCACCCCTCCACTTT.

This clonotype was counted at least ten times. This chain connects TRBV15 to TRBJ1-2; D is undetermined. The CDR3 spans 14 residues. V was cut by 2 bases and J by 3 bases, with 10 bases left in between. Per germline, CDR1 LNHNV and CDR2 YYDKDF (reference sequence). This CDR3 is CATSRPRRDYGYTF. In DNA form, the CDR3 reads TGTGCCACCAGCAGACCCCGGAGAGACTATGGCTACACCTTC.

This rearrangement joins TRBV11-2 to TRBJ1-1; perhaps TRBD1 as D (5 bases). Deletions cut 8 bases from V and 4 bases from J, with 23 bases between. The length of the CDR3 is 16 residues. Germline-derived CDR1 and CDR2 are SGHAT and FQNNGV. The CDR3 region is CASCQIKGPGGTEAFF. CDR3 sequence (DNA): TGTGCCAGCTGCCAGATCAAGGGGCCTGGCGGCACTGAAGCTTTCTTT.

This chain uses TRBV24-1 with TRBJ2-2; possible D gene TRBD1, 7 bases. CDR3 length: 14 residues. Trimming took off 10 bases at V and 5 bases at J, with 16 bases between the two ends. The germline CDR1 and CDR2 sequences are KGHDR and SFDVKD. The chain's CDR3 is CATSRRGRTGELFF. The CDR3 DNA reads TGTGCCACGTCCCGCAGGGGGAGGACCGGGGAGCTGTTTTTT.

This clonotype was counted many times. V and J are TRBV28 and TRBJ1-1; 7 bases match TRBD1. CDR1 and CDR2 (germline): MDHEN, SYDVKM. The CDR3 length is 14 residues. J lost 4 bases, V lost 6 bases, and 8 bases had no gene match. As DNA, the CDR3 is TGTGCCAGCAGAGACAGGGTATCCGGCACTGAAGCTTTCTTT. Translating gives CASRDRVSGTEAFF.

The rearrangement uses TRBV10-3 and TRBJ1-3; the D gene is possibly TRBD1 (5 bases). The germline gives CDR1 ENHRY, CDR2 SYGVKD. This CDR3 region has 17 residues. V was trimmed by 5 bases and J by 8 bases, leaving 25 bases between them. In DNA, the CDR3 is TGTGCCATCAGTTCACGGCCCCCACAGGAGCGCGGGGACACCATATATTTT. Protein sequence: CAISSRPPQERGDTIYF.

This clonotype was counted ten times or more. V is TRBV4-1 and J is TRBJ2-2; D remains ambiguous. CDR1 is MGHRA and CDR2 is YSYEKL in the germline V gene. The CDR3 spans 15 residues. The V gene lost 6 bases and the J gene lost 0 bases, with 11 bases spanning the gap. In DNA, the CDR3 is TGCGCCAGCAGACTCGCCCCCCCGAACACCGGGGAGCTGTTTTTT. Translation: CASRLAPPNTGELFF.

The chain links TRBV7-2 to TRBJ2-2; 7 bases are a match to TRBD1. This CDR3 has 16 residues. J was trimmed by 1 base and V by 5 bases; bases with no gene match: 7. From germline, CDR1 is SGHTA and CDR2 FQGNSA. The CDR3 sequence is CASSQGWDRNTGELFF. The CDR3 region has the DNA TGTGCCAGCAGCCAGGGGTGGGACAGGAACACCGGGGAGCTGTTTTTT.

This clonotype has a count of ten or more. The chain carries TRBV7-9 and TRBJ1-4, with 8 bases that match TRBD1. V lost 8 bases, J lost 2 bases, and 7 bases stayed unmatched. The CDR3 totals 15 residues. Germline CDR1 SEHNR, CDR2 FQNEAQ (reference sequence). In DNA form, the CDR3 reads TGTGCCAGCTCGACCTGGACAGGGACTAATGAAAAACTGTTTTTT. Its translation is CASSTWTGTNEKLFF.

The gene calls are TRBV10-2 and TRBJ1-1, with 7 bases aligning to TRBD1. V lost 4 bases to trimming and J lost 4 bases; unmatched junction nucleotides: 0. This CDR3 contains 12 residues. Looked up from germline, CDR1 is WSHSY and CDR2 is SAAADI. The CDR3 loop reads CASSGTGTEAFF. DNA for the CDR3: TGCGCCAGCAGTGGGACAGGCACTGAAGCTTTCTTT.

This clonotype was seen repeatedly, ten times or more. CDR3 sequence (DNA): TGTGCCAGCAGTATGATAGCGGGAGGGCCCTCCCAAGAGACCCAGTACTTC. This codes for CASSMIAGGPSQETQYF. The chain employs TRBV27 and TRBJ2-5; 11 positions agree with TRBD2. CDR3 size: 17 residues. The V segment lost 5 bases and the J segment 1 base; nucleotides outside the gene matches: 9. Germline CDR1 reads MNHEY; CDR2 reads SMNVEV (reference sequence).

Comment on this clonotype: The junction does not match germline at one end; this may be a read error. The chain links TRBV10-2 to TRBJ1-1, with a possible D match to TRBD1 (5 bases). The CDR3 loop spans 14 amino acids. Germline V gives CDR1 WSHSY, CDR2 SAAADI. The CDR3 sequence: CASRGVAQNTEASF. CDR3 nucleotide sequence: TGCGCCAGCAGGGGGGTCGCCCAGAACACTGAAGCTTCCTTT.

The V gene is TRBV5-1, the J gene TRBJ2-7, with TRBD2 matching 7 bases. CDR3 length: 17 residues. CDR1 is SGHRS, CDR2 YFSETQ, per germline. Trimming took 3 bases from V and 2 from J; bases not matched to a gene: 14. This CDR3 reads CASSWVSGAGVPYEQYF. The CDR3 region has the DNA TGCGCCAGCAGCTGGGTGTCTGGCGCGGGAGTTCCCTACGAGCAGTACTTC.

This clonotype was seen repeatedly, ten times or more. CDR3 loop: CASSLSGLAGSGELFF. CDR3 DNA: TGCGCCAGCAGCCTCTCGGGACTAGCGGGATCCGGGGAGCTGTTTTTT. The rearrangement links TRBV4-1 to TRBJ2-2; TRBD2 aligns across 13 bases. The CDR3 sequence is 16 residues long. V dropped 4 bases and J dropped 6; count of bases not matched to a gene: 5. Germline CDR1 MGHRA, CDR2 YSYEKL.

On this clonotype: Without the conserved terminal phenylalanine or tryptophan, this CDR3 likely stems from a read error. V gene TRBV4-1 combines with J gene TRBJ2-7; possible D gene TRBD2, 5 bases. The CDR3 totals 12 residues. V was cut by 6 bases and J by 7 bases, with 13 bases left in between. The germline CDR1 and CDR2 sequences are MGHRA and YSYEKL. CDR3 sequence: CASSLAEGEQYS. The CDR3 DNA follows: TGCGCCAGCAGTCTAGCCGAGGGAGAGCAGTACTCC.

Notes on this clonotype: The final CDR3 position lacks the conserved phenylalanine or tryptophan, pointing to a likely read error. The DNA is left out, because the CDR3 cannot be placed on it with certainty; the CDR3 is given as TCRdb lists it. The chain combines TRBV7-2 with TRBJ2-5; whether TRBD1, the table's D call, matches the DNA was not checked. The CDR3 extends over 15 residues, inclusive of both ends. Germline CDR1 reads SGHTA; CDR2 reads FQGNSA. CDR3 sequence: CASSQRQGASYTFGS.

Here the CDR3 reads CAWRLDMNNSPLHF. CDR3 coding DNA: TGTGCCTGGAGGTTGGACATGAATAATTCACCCCTCCACTTT. This chain uses TRBV30 with TRBJ1-6; tentatively, D is TRBD1 (5 bases). CDR3 length equals 14 residues. Trimming cost V 3 bases and J 5 bases, with 11 bases left between them. Germline-derived CDR1 and CDR2 are GTSNPN and SVGIG (reference sequence).

Points on this clonotype: One base away lies a much larger clone, so this may be a sequencing read error. V is TRBV9 and J is TRBJ1-2; perhaps TRBD1 as D (6 bases). V lost 4 bases and J lost 4, with 17 bases in between. The V gene's germline CDR1 is SGDLS and CDR2 YYNGEE. This CDR3 region has 15 residues. The CDR3 DNA follows: TGTGCCAGCAGCCAAGATCAGGGGACGTCCTATGGCTACACCTTC. It encodes CASSQDQGTSYGYTF.

A remark on this clonotype: A much larger clone differs by one base, so this may be a read error. The chain is built from TRBV6-1 and TRBJ2-7; 8 bases match TRBD1. This CDR3 comprises 15 residues. V lost 11 bases, J lost 5 bases, and 17 bases stayed unmatched. Germline V CDR1 and CDR2: MNHNS, SASEGT. The CDR3 sequence: CAGKPRGRGFNEQYF. The CDR3 DNA is TGTGCCGGCAAACCCAGGGGGCGCGGGTTTAACGAGCAGTACTTC.

The chain employs TRBV15 and TRBJ2-7, with 11 bases fitting TRBD2. With 5 bases clipped from V and 2 bases from J, the junction kept 2 bases outside the gene matches. The CDR3 totals 14 residues. Germline V gene lookup returns CDR1 LNHNV and CDR2 YYDKDF (reference sequence). The CDR3 DNA follows: TGTGCCACCAGCGTTAGCGGGAGGGCCTACGAGCAGTACTTC. Its translation is CATSVSGRAYEQYF. Variable domain in full (rest from reference TRBV15 and TRBJ2-7): DAMVIQNPRYQVTQFGKPVTLSCSQTLNHNVMYWYQQKSSQAPKLLFHYYDKDFNNEADTPDNFQSRRPNTSFCFLDIRSPGLGDTAMYLCATSVSGRAYEQYFGPGTRLTVT.

This clonotype was recorded at least ten times. V is TRBV28 and J is TRBJ2-5; 7 nucleotides match TRBD1. Germline V lookup: CDR1 MDHEN, CDR2 SYDVKM. The CDR3 is made up of 14 amino acids. V lost 3 bases to trimming and J lost 1 base; unmatched junction nucleotides: 2. The CDR3 reads CASSFDRAQETQYF. CDR3 bases: TGTGCCAGCAGTTTCGACAGGGCCCAAGAGACCCAGTACTTC.

This clonotype has ten or more counts. This chain links TRBV7-3 with TRBJ1-1; D gene unclear. The CDR3 covers 12 residues. The ends were cut back, 0 bases at V and 4 bases at J, with 3 bases in the middle. The germline CDR1 and CDR2 sequences are SGHTA and FQGTGA. CDR3 DNA: TGTGCCAGCAGCTTAACGAGCACTGAAGCTTTCTTT. Protein sequence: CASSLTSTEAFF. Full variable domain (outside the CDR3, taken from reference TRBV7-3 and TRBJ1-1): GAGVSQTPSNKVTEKGKYVELRCDPISGHTALYWYRQSLGQGPEFLIYFQGTGAADDSGLPNDRFFAVRPEGSVSTLKIQRTERGDSAVYLCASSLTSTEAFFGQGTRLTVV.

This clonotype was picked up many times. The chain has TRBV10-3 and TRBJ1-2; 7 bases are shared with TRBD1. Germline V lookup: CDR1 ENHRY, CDR2 SYGVKD. This CDR3 spans 15 amino acids. The V and J ends lost 0 bases and 5 bases, in that order; junction bases with no gene match: 6. The CDR3 bases are TGTGCCATCAGTGAGTCATCGGGGGACAGTTATGGCTACACCTTC. Its protein is CAISESSGDSYGYTF.

The rearrangement uses TRBV12-3 or TRBV12-4 and TRBJ1-5; 9 bases agree with TRBD1. This CDR3 has 14 amino acids. V lost 3 bases, J lost 5 bases, and 2 bases stayed unmatched. CDR3 DNA sequence: TGTGCCAGCAGTTTCTGGACAGGGGATCAGCCCCAGCATTTT. Translation: CASSFWTGDQPQHF.

This clonotype was recorded many times. The chain employs TRBV2 and TRBJ1-2, with D uncertain. The CDR3 consists of 15 residues. The ends were cut back, 6 bases at V and 2 bases at J, with 16 bases in the middle. Germline values: CDR1 SNHLY, CDR2 FYNNEI. This CDR3 reads CASRVAFGYNYGYTF. The DNA of the CDR3 is TGTGCCAGCAGGGTAGCATTTGGCTACAACTATGGCTACACCTTC.

V usage is TRBV4-1 and J usage is TRBJ1-3; D uncertain. CDR1 MGHRA and CDR2 YSYEKL come from the germline V gene. Trimming took off 4 bases at V and 9 bases at J, with 13 bases between the two ends. The CDR3 length is 13 residues. The CDR3 bases are TGCGCCAGCAGCCCAGATCGGGAGGGCACCATATATTTT. Protein product: CASSPDREGTIYF.

This rearrangement joins TRBV20-1 to TRBJ2-5; D possibly corresponds to TRBD1 (6 bases). V was pared by 1 base and J by 5 bases, with 14 bases between. The length of the CDR3 is 14 residues. CDR1 is DFQATT and CDR2 is SNEGSKA in the germline V gene (reference sequence). CDR3 residues: CSARGQGQRETQYF. As DNA, the CDR3 is TGCAGTGCTAGAGGCCAGGGGCAGAGGGAGACCCAGTACTTC.

This clonotype has a count of ten or more. The CDR3 coding sequence is TGTGCCAGCAGCTTAATCGGACACCACTACGAGCAGTACTTC. Amino acids: CASSLIGHHYEQYF. V and J are TRBV7-2 and TRBJ2-7, with D perhaps matching TRBD1 (5 bases). V lost 2 bases, J lost 3 bases, and 11 bases lay in between. The germline gives CDR1 SGHTA, CDR2 FQGNSA. The CDR3 is 14 amino acids.